This TCR beta chain came from a study of T cell responses to AZD1222 COVID-19 vaccine. Study-wide results and caveats: Repertoire sampling was restricted to post-peak T cell response timepoints.

The assay was immunoSEQ multiplex PCR, and TCRdb's table has in-frame clones only and misses some. The sample shows tens of thousands of clones, around nine tenths of them seen only once. Samples with a second dose at about 4 or about 12 weeks were pooled together. CDR3 length: 14 residues. Germline lookup yields CDR1 GTSNPN and CDR2 SVGIG (reference sequence). V shed 7 bases and J shed 3 bases, with 15 bases lying between them. A word on this clone: What it binds is unknown.

V and J are TRBV30 and TRBJ2-2, with D perhaps matching TRBD1 (5 bases). This material consisted of peripheral blood, taken 28 days after the second AZD1222 dose. This TCR was sampled from an adult who received the AZD1222 COVID-19 vaccine. Written as DNA, the CDR3 is TGTGCCTCAGCAGGGCGGCAGTACACCGGGGAGCTGTTTTTT. Translation: CASAGRQYTGELFF.